These 3 T cell receptor beta chains were all obtained from the same sample, sequenced in a study of shared clonotypes between healthy human individuals. Sequenced by immunoSEQ multiplex PCR; TCRdb stores in-frame clones only, minus some. The sample holds approximately 1,500,000 clones; roughly 98% are singletons and the top ten take about 0.45%. Sample: naive CD4+ T cells sorted from blood. Subset defined: CD45RA+ positively selected. The receptor set was obtained from a man aged 25 to 45 in good health.

The chain couples TRBV4-1 to TRBJ2-3; 11 bases match TRBD1. Germline-derived CDR1 and CDR2 are MGHRA and YSYEKL. V lost 4 bases and J lost 2; bases outside the gene matches: 5. This CDR3 spans 16 amino acids. The CDR3 DNA sequence: TGCGCCAGCAGCCGCGGACAGGGGGCGATCACAGATACGCAGTATTTT. It translates to CASSRGQGAITDTQYF.

The chain couples TRBV5-1 to TRBJ2-1; D unresolved. This CDR3 has 14 residues. V lost 7 bases and J lost 2, with 13 bases in between. Looked up from germline, CDR1 is SGHRS and CDR2 is YFSETQ. The CDR3 nucleotides are TGCGCCAGCGGACCTAAATCCCCCTACAATGAGCAGTTCTTC. It is translated as CASGPKSPYNEQFF.

The chain couples TRBV6-5 to TRBJ1-4; the D is unclear. The CDR3 runs to 14 residues. Germline V gene sequence: CDR1 MNHEY, CDR2 SVGAGI. The ends were cut back, 6 bases at V and 6 bases at J, with 14 bases in the middle. CDR3 region: CASSPDPGDEKLFF. The CDR3 DNA is TGTGCCAGCAGCCCCGACCCCGGGGATGAAAAACTGTTTTTT.